This T cell receptor beta chain came from a study of T cells in localized non-small cell lung cancer. Overall study findings and caveats: Greater T cell density in blood accompanied longer overall survival. Uninvolved adjacent lung showed peak T cell clonality, exceeding tumor. In adjacent lung appeared a median around 56 of the top 100 tumor clones. Heterogeneity within the tumor remains possible, as just one region underwent sequencing.

This clone was recorded a few times. Its antigen is still unknown. V lost 3 bases to trimming and J lost 4 bases; unmatched junction nucleotides: 13. This CDR3 is built from 17 residues. Germline lookup yields CDR1 LNHNV and CDR2 YYDKDF (reference sequence). This table comes from immunoSEQ multiplex PCR, and its TCRdb copy is limited to in-frame clones, with some not included. The data contain almost 5,500 clones, less than 40% of them singletons. The TCR was taken from a male donor at least 60 years old with stage I squamous cell lung carcinoma. V usage is TRBV15 and J usage is TRBJ2-3; 7 bases align to TRBD1. The material sequenced was lung tumor tissue, taken before any cancer treatment. The CDR3: CATSSVEPGQSPDTQYF. Written as DNA, the CDR3 is TGTGCCACCAGCAGTGTAGAACCGGGACAGTCCCCAGATACGCAGTATTTT.